The rows below give T cell receptor beta chains drawn from one sample of a study of immune cell composition in non-small cell lung cancer. Sequencing used immunoSEQ multiplex PCR; TCRdb keeps in-frame clones, though not all of them. This sample yields approximately 3,000 clones, of which 69% are seen a single time; over 15% belongs to the top ten. Sequenced sample: non-adjacent lung tissue. These receptors all stem from a human donor with non-small cell lung cancer. The CDR3 runs from the conserved cysteine through the conserved F or W. The order of the fields is clone size, J gene, V gene, D gene, CDR3 DNA, CDR3 protein. D genes are given only for firm matches. Where a row states a size, it is once, few, many or the class of an expanded clone; other rows omit it.

. TRBJ1-2 TRBV19 . TGTGCCAGTAGGGAAGGGGCTCTCCAGGCTTATGGCTACACCTTC CASREGALQAYGYTF
. TRBJ1-2 TRBV4-1 . TGCGCCAGCAGCCAAGACCCTGGCAGCTATGGCTACACCTTC CASSQDPGSYGYTF
few TRBJ2-7 TRBV11-2 TRBD1 TGTGCCAGCAGCTTAGCTGGACAGGGGACCTACGAGCAGTACTTC CASSLAGQGTYEQYF
. TRBJ2-1 TRBV2 . TGTGCCCACGCAATTCAGCAGAGGAATGAGCAGTTCTTC CAHAIQQRNEQFF
. TRBJ1-1 TRBV7-3 . TGTGCCAGCAGCTTAAGCGAGCTGACTGAAGCTTTCTTT CASSLSELTEAFF
few TRBJ2-2 TRBV9 . TGTGCCAGCAGCTCCCAGTTAGCTACCGGGGAGCTGTTTTTT CASSSQLATGELFF
few TRBJ1-2 TRBV5-6 TRBD1 TGTGCCAGCAGCTTGGAGGGGGCGGGAGGCTATGGCTACACCTTC CASSLEGAGGYGYTF
. TRBJ2-5 TRBV11-2 TRBD1 TGTGCCACCCAAAAGGGACAGTTTCAAGAGACCCAGTACTTC CATQKGQFQETQYF
. TRBJ1-6 TRBV28 . TGTGCCAGCAGTCTCACTAGCGTCTATAATTCACCCCTCCACTTT CASSLTSVYNSPLHF
. TRBJ2-5 TRBV18 . TGTGCCAGCTCACCCTCGGACAGAAAAGAGACCCAGTACTTC CASSPSDRKETQYF
. TRBJ2-1 TRBV7-2 . TGTGCCAGCAGCTTGGGGGGATTTGTCGGGAATGAGCAGTTCTTC CASSLGGFVGNEQFF
. TRBJ1-5 TRBV27 . TGTGCCAGCAGTTTATTGTCAGGGAATCAGCCCCAGCATTTT CASSLLSGNQPQHF
few TRBJ2-3 TRBV19 TRBD2 TGTGCCAGTAGTACTCGCGGGGGGGACACAGATACGCAGTATTTT CASSTRGGDTDTQYF
. TRBJ2-7 TRBV18 . TGTGCCAGCTCATACGACAACTCCTACGAGCAGTACTTC CASSYDNSYEQYF
once TRBJ1-2 TRBV27 . TGTGCCAGCCGGGGGGGGGACTATGGCTACACCTTC CASRGGDYGYTF
. TRBJ2-2 TRBV27 . TGTGCCAGCACCTCGGGGACAAACGGGGCCGGGGAGCTGTTTTTT CASTSGTNGAGELFF
. TRBJ1-1 TRBV2 . TGTGCCAGCAGGGAGAGGGGGGGAGACACTGAAGCTTTCTTT CASRERGGDTEAFF
. TRBJ2-7 TRBV25-1 . TGTGCCAGCAGTGAACCGGGACAAACCTACGAGCAGTACTTC CASSEPGQTYEQYF
. TRBJ2-7 TRBV27 . TGTGCCAGCAGTTTATCGTGGCAGGTGATCTTCTACGAGCAGTACTTC CASSLSWQVIFYEQYF
few TRBJ2-1 TRBV2 . TGTGCCAGCAGTATGGTCATGCCCACTTACAATGAGCAGTTCTTC CASSMVMPTYNEQFF
once TRBJ2-7 TRBV5-6 . TGTGCCAGCAGCTTATACGAGGGTAGCTACGAGCAGTACTTC CASSLYEGSYEQYF
. TRBJ1-2 TRBV5-5 . TGTGCCAGCAGCCTGCCACAGGGATTCAACTATGGCTACACCTTC CASSLPQGFNYGYTF
. TRBJ2-7 TRBV5-4 TRBD1 TGTGCCAGCAGCTCCGGGACAGGGACGAAGAACGAGCAGTACTTC CASSSGTGTKNEQYF
. TRBJ1-3 TRBV21-1 . TGTGCCAGCAGCAAAGGGGGAGGGGGGGGCGAAGTAAACACCATATATTTT CASSKGGGGGEVNTIYF
once TRBJ1-1 TRBV28 TRBD1 TGTGCCAGCAGTATTGACAGGGGCTACCGAAACGCTGAAGCTTTCTTT CASSIDRGYRNAEAFF
large TRBJ1-6 TRBV5-1 . TGCGCCAGCAGCCTATACCAACCCGATTCATCGGGGTCACCCCTCCACTTT CASSLYQPDSSGSPLHF
. TRBJ1-2 TRBV18 . TGTGCCAGCTCCCCAATTACCGGAGTGATATCTCCTTATGGCTACACCTTC CASSPITGVISPYGYTF
few TRBJ1-1 TRBV19 TRBD1 TGTGCCAGTAGTATAACAGGGGGGACCACTGAAGCTTTCTTT CASSITGGTTEAFF
. TRBJ1-2 TRBV25-1 . TGTGCCAGCAGTGAACGTCGGCGAGGGTATGGCTACACCTTC CASSERRRGYGYTF